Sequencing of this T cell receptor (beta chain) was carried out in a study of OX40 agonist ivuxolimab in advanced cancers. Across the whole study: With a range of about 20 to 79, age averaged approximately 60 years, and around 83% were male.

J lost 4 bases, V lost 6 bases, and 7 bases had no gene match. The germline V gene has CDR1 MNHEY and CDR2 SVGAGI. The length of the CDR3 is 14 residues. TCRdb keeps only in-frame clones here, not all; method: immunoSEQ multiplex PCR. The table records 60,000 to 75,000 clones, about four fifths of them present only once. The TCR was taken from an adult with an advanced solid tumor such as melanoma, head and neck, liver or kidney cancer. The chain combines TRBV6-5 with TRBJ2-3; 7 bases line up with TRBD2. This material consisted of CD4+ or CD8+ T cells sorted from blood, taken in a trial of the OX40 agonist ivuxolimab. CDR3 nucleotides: TGTGCCAGCAGAGCGGGGATGGGGCCAGATACGCAGTATTTT. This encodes CASRAGMGPDTQYF.